The source of this T cell receptor beta chain is a study of beta chain features in type 1 diabetes. Study findings and constraints: Patients with Type 1 diabetes showed moderately but significantly shorter TCRB CDR3s in all four CD4+ subsets. The cDNA sequencing approach could over-represent high-TCR-expressing cells. VDJ junctions from type 1 diabetes patients carried fewer insertions and larger deletions.

The CDR3 has 15 residues. Germline assignment: CDR1 SQVTM and CDR2 ANQGSEA. The junction had 10 bases not matched to a gene; V was cut back by 7 bases and J by 2 bases. This clone was counted a few times. Its antigen remains unidentified. As every portion of the isolated RNA was reverse transcribed, the sequencing read expressed TCRB transcripts. The method was immunoSEQ multiplex PCR; TCRdb's version includes in-frame clones alone and lacks a portion of them. This sample has some 160,000 clones, with just over 8% found just once. The J gene is TRBJ2-3, the V gene TRBV29-1; 9 nucleotides line up with TRBD1. The source of this sequence is a woman younger than 30 with type 1 diabetes. The sample comprised central memory CD4+ T cells from blood. The CDR3 region is CSGQGQGNPTDTQYF. As DNA, the CDR3 is TGCAGCGGGCAGGGACAGGGTAATCCCACAGATACGCAGTATTTT.